These 2 T cell receptor beta chains were all obtained from the same sample, sequenced in a study of T cells after yellow fever vaccination. TCRdb recomputed calls from the 5' RACE reads with MiXCR, one row per CDR3 protein. The sample contains around 530,000 distinct CDR3 sequences, 17% of which appear only once. The sample in question was PBMCs, obtained 5 to 6 days after the first yellow fever vaccination. The receptors derive from a man aged 18 to 29 who received the YFV17D yellow fever vaccine.

The chain recombines TRBV10-3 with TRBJ2-3, with D possibly TRBD1 on 6 matching bases. Germline V gene lookup returns CDR1 ENHRY and CDR2 SYGVKD. V shed 4 bases and J shed 0 bases, with 23 bases lying between them. This CDR3 is built from 19 residues. The CDR3 DNA follows: TGTGCCATCAGTGGGGGACGGGACACCACGCACCCTAGCACAGATACGCAGTATTTT. Encoded protein: CAISGGRDTTHPSTDTQYF.

This sequence joins TRBV5-1 and TRBJ2-2; 7 positions agree with TRBD2. The junction had 4 bases not matched to a gene; V was cut back by 5 bases and J by 0 bases. Germline CDR1 and CDR2: SGHRS and YFSETQ. There are 15 residues in the CDR3. The CDR3 loop reads CASSAAGANTGELFF. CDR3 coding DNA: TGCGCCAGCAGTGCTGCGGGAGCGAACACCGGGGAGCTGTTTTTT.